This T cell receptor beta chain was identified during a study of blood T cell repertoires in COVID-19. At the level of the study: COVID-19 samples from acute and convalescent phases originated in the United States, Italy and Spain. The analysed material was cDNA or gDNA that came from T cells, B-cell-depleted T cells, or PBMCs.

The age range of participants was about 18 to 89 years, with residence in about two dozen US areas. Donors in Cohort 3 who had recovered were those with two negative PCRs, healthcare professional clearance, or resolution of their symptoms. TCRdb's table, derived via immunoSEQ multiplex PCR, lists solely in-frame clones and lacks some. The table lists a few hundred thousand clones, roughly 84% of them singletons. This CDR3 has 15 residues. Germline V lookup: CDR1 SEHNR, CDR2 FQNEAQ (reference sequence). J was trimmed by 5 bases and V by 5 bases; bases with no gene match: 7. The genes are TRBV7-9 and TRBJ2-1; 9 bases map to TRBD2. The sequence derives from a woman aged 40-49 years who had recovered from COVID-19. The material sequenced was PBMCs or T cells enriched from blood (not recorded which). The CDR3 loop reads CASSESGRRDNEQFF. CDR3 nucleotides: TGTGCCAGCAGCGAAAGCGGGAGGAGGGACAATGAGCAGTTCTTC.